This TCR beta chain was recorded in a study of shared clonotypes between healthy human individuals. An even split of each subset's genomic DNA across several immunoSEQ plates was performed. Original analysis: Junction-only immunoSEQ data arrived without quality scores, meaning filtering differed. Data came from immunoSEQ multiplex PCR; TCRdb stores just in-frame clones and leaves some out. V, J and clone size are taken as reported in that table, and D and trimming were inferred from the DNA itself. The profile covers some 790,000 clones, with about two thirds appearing a single time and roughly 1.8% taken by the ten largest. There are 13 residues in the CDR3. The germline gives CDR1 SGHRS, CDR2 YFSETQ. V was trimmed by 1 base and J by 4 bases, leaving 8 bases between them.

Sequenced: memory CD4+ T cells sorted from blood. Subset described: CD45RA-negative fraction. The chain uses TRBV5-1 and TRBJ2-5; perhaps TRBD2 as D (6 bases). This receptor was taken from a woman in her twenties or thirties in good health. CDR3 sequence reads: CASSLYGGETQYF. In DNA form, the CDR3 reads TGCGCCAGCAGCTTGTACGGGGGAGAGACCCAGTACTTC.